This TCR beta chain comes out of a study of tumor T cells in aggressive B-cell lymphoma. The repertoire was sequenced with immunoSEQ multiplex PCR; TCRdb's copy has only in-frame clones and lacks some. The sample includes 9,500 to 10,000 clones, approximately 85% of them seen just once. Source material: tumor tissue. The receptor's source is an adult with diffuse large B cell lymphoma.

The CDR3 bases are TGTGCCAGTAGTATGATGGCAGGGGCGAGATCCTTGGCCGGGGAGCTGTTTTTT. This encodes CASSMMAGARSLAGELFF. This chain connects TRBV19 to TRBJ2-2; TRBD1 might be the D (6 bases). Trimming took off 3 bases at V and 6 bases at J, with 23 bases between the two ends. There are 18 residues in the CDR3. Germline V gene lookup returns CDR1 LNHDA and CDR2 SQIVND (reference sequence).